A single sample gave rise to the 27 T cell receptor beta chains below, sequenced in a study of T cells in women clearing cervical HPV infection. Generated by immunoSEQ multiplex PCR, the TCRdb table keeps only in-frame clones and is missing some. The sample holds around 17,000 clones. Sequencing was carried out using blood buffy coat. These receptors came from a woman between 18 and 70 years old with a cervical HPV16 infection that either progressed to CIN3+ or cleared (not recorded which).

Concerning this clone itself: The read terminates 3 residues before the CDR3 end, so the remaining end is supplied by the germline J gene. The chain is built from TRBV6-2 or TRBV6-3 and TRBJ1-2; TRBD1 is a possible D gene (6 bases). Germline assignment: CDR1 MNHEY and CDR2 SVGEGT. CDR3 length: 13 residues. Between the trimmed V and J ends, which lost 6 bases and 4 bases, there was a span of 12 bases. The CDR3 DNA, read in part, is TGTGCCAGCAGCCCGGGGGGCGTCTATGGC. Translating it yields CASSPGGVYG. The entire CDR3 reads CASSPGGVYGYTF.

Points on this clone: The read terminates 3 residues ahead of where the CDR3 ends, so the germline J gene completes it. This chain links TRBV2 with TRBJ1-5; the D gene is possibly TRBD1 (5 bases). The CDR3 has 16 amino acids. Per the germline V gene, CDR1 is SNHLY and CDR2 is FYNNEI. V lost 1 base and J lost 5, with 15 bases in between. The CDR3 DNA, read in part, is TGTGCCAGCAGTGAAGGTTTGACGGGAGGGGATCAGCCC. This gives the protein CASSEGLTGGDQP. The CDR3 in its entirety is CASSEGLTGGDQPQHF.

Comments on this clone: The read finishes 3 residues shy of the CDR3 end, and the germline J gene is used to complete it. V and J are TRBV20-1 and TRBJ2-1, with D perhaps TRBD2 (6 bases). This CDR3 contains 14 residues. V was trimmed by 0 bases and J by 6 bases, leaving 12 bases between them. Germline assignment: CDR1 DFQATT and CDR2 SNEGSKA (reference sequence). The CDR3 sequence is CSARDRRRGNEQFF. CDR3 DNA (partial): TGCAGTGCTAGAGATCGAAGGCGGGGCAATGAG.

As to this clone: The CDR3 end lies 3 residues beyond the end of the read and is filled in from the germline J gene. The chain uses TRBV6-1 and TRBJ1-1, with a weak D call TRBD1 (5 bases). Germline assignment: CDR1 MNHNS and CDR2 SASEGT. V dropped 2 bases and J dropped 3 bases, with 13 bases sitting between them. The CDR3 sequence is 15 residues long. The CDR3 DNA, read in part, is TGTGCCAGCAGTGAATCATACGGAGGGGACACTGAA. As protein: CASSESYGGDTE. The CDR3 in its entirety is CASSESYGGDTEAFF.

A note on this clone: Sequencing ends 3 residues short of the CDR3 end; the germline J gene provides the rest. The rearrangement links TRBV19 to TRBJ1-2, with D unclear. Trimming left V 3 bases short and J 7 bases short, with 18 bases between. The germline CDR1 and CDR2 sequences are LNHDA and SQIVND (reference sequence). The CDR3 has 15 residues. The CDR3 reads CASSIIAGFLSGYTF. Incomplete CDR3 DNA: TGTGCCAGTAGTATCATAGCGGGATTTCTGAGTGGC.

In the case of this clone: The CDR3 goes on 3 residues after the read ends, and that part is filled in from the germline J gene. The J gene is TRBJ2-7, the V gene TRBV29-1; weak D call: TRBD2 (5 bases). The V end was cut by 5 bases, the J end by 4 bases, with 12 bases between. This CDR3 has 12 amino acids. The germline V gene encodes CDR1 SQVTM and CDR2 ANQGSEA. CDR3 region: CSVHEGLYEQYF. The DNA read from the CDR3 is TGCAGCGTTCACGAGGGCCTGTACGAG.

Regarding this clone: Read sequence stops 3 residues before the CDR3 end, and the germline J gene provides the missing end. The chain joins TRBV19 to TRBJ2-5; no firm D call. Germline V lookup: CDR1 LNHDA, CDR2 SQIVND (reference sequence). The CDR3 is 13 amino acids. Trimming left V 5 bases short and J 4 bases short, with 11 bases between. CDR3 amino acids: CASSYGHPETQYF. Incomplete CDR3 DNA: TGTGCCAGTAGTTATGGGCATCCAGAGACC. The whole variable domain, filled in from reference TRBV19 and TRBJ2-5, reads DGGITQSPKYLFRKEGQNVTLSCEQNLNHDAMYWYRQDPGQGLRLIYYSQIVNDFQKGDIAEGYSVSREKKESFPLTVTSAQKNPTAFYLCASSYGHPETQYFGPGTRLLVL.

CDR3 amino acids: CASRGDRDHEQYF. Incomplete CDR3 DNA: TGTGCCAGTAGGGGGGACAGGGACCACGAG. The J gene is TRBJ2-7, the V gene TRBV19, with 9 bases identical to TRBD1. The read is 3 residues too short to cover the CDR3 end, so that end is filled in from the germline J gene. This CDR3 is built from 13 residues. Germline assignment: CDR1 LNHDA and CDR2 SQIVND (reference sequence). V was pared by 6 bases and J by 5 bases, with 5 bases of the junction left unmatched.

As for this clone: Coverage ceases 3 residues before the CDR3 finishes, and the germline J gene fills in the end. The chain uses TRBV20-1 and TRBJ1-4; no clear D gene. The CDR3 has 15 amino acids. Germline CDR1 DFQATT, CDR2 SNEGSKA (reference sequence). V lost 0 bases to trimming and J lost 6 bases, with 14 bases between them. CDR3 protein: CSARDSGLSHEKLFF. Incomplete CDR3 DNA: TGCAGTGCTAGAGATTCAGGTCTTAGTCATGAAAAA.

CDR3: CSARDRGRSYNSPLHF. Incomplete CDR3 DNA: TGCAGTGCTAGAGATCGGGGTCGATCCTATAATTCACCC. The chain uses TRBV20-1 and TRBJ1-6; D gene unclear. The read ends 3 residues before the CDR3 terminus; that terminus is restored from the germline J gene. The CDR3 contains 16 residues. Deletions cut 0 bases from V and 1 base from J, with 10 bases between. Germline values: CDR1 DFQATT, CDR2 SNEGSKA (reference sequence).

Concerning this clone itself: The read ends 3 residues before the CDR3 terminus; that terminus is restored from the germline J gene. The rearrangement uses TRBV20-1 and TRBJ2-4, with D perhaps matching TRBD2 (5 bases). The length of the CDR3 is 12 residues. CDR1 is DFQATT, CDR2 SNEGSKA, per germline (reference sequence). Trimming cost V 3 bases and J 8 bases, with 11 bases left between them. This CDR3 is CSASRSSYIQYF. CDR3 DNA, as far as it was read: TGCAGTGCTAGTCGTTCTAGCTACATT.

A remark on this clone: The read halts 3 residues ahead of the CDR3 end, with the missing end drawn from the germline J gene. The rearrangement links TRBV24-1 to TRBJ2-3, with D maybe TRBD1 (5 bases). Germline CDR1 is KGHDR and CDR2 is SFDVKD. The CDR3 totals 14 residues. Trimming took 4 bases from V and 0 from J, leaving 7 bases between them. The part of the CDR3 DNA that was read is TGTGCCACCAGTGAACAGGAAAGCACAGATACG. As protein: CATSEQESTDT. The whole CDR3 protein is CATSEQESTDTQYF.

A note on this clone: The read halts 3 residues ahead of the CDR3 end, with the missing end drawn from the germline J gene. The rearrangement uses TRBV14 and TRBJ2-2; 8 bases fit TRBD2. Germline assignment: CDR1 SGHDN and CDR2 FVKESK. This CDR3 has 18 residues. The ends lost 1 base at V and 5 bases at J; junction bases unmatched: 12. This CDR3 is CASSQGLAGRWKTGELFF. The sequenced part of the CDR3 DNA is TGTGCCAGCAGCCAAGGATTAGCGGGAAGATGGAAGACCGGGGAG.

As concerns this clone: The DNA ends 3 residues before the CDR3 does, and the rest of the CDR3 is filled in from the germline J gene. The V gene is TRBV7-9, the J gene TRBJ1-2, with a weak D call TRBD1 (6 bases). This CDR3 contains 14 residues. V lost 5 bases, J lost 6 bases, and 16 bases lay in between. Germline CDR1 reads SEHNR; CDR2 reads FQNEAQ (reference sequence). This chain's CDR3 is CASSITGRKNGYTF. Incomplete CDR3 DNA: TGTGCCAGCAGCATCACAGGGAGAAAGAATGGC.

CDR3 sequence: CASSLGGGSRETQYF. The part of the CDR3 DNA that was read is TGCGCCAGCAGCTTAGGCGGCGGGAGTCGGGAGACC. The chain couples TRBV5-1 to TRBJ2-5, with 7 bases that match TRBD2. Read data end 3 residues before the CDR3 end; the end is taken from the germline J gene. Germline V CDR1 and CDR2: SGHRS, YFSETQ. Trimming at V came to 2 bases and at J to 5 bases, leaving 9 bases not matched to a gene. The CDR3 has 15 amino acids.

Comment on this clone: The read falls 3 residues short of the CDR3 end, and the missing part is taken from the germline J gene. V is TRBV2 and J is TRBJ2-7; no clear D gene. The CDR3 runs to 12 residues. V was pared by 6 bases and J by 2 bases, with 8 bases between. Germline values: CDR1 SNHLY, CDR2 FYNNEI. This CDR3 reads CASRTETYEQYF. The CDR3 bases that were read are TGTGCCAGCAGAACAGAGACCTACGAG. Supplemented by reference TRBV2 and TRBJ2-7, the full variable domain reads EPEVTQTPSHQVTQMGQEVILRCVPISNHLYFYWYRQILGQKVEFLVSFYNNEISEKSEIFDDQFSVERPDGSNFTLKIRSTKLEDSAMYFCASRTETYEQYFGPGTRLTVT.

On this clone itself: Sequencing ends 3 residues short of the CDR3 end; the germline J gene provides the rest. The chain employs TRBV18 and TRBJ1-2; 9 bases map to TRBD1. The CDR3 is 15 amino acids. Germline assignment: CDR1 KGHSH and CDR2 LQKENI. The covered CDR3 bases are TGTGCCAGCTCACCTTCCGGGACAGGGCGTGGCGAC. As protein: CASSPSGTGRGD. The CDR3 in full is CASSPSGTGRGDYTF.

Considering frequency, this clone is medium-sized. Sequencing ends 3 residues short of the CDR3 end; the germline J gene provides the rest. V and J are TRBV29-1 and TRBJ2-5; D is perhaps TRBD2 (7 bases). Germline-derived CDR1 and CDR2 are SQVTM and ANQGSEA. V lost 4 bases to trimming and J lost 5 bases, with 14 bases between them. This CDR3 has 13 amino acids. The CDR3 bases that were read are TGCAGCGTTGCCCAACAGGGAGGGGAGACC. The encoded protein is CSVAQQGGET. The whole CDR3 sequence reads CSVAQQGGETQYF.

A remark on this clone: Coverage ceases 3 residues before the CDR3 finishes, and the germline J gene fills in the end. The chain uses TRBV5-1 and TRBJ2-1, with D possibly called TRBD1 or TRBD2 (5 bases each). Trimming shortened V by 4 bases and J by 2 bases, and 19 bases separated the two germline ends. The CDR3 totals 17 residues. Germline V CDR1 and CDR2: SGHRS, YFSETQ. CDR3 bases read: TGCGCCAGCAGCCCGGATAGGGGAGCCAGGACCTACAATGAG. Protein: CASSPDRGARTYNE. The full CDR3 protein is CASSPDRGARTYNEQFF.

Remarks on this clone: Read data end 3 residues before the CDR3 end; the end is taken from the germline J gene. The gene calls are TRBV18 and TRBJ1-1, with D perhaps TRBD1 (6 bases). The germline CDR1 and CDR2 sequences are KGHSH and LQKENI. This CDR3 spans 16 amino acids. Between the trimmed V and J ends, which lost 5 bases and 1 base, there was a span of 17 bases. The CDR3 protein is CASSSSGGLANTEAFF. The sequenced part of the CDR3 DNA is TGTGCCAGCTCATCGTCGGGGGGGCTAGCGAACACTGAA. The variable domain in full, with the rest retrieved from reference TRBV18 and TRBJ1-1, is NAGVMQNPRHLVRRRGQEARLRCSPMKGHSHVYWYRQLPEEGLKFMVYLQKENIIDESGMPKERFSAEFPKEGPSILRIQQVVRGDSAAYFCASSSSGGLANTEAFFGQGTRLTVV.

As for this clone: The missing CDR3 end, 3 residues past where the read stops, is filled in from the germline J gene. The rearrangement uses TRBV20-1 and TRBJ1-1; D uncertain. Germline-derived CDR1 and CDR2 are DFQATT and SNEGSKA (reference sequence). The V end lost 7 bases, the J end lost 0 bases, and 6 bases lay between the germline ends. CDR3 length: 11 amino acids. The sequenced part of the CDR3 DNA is TGCAGTGTTCCAATGAACACTGAA. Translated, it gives CSVPMNTE. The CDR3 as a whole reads CSVPMNTEAFF.

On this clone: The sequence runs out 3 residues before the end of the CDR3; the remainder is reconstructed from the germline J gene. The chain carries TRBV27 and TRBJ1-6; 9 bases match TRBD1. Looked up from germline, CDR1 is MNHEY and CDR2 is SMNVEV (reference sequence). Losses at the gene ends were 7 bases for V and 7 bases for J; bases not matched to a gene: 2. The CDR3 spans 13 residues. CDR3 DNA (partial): TGTGCCAGCATGGGACAGGGAAATTCACCC. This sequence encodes CASMGQGNSP. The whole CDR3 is CASMGQGNSPLHF.

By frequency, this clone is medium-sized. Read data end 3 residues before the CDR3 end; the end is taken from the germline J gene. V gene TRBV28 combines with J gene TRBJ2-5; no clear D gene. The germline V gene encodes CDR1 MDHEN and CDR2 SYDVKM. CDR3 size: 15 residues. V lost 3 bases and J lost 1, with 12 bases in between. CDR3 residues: CASSLGNWAQETQYF. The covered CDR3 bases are TGTGCCAGCAGTTTGGGTAATTGGGCCCAAGAGACC. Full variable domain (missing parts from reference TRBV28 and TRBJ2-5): DVKVTQSSRYLVKRTGEKVFLECVQDMDHENMFWYRQDPGLGLRLIYFSYDVKMKEKGDIPEGYSVSREKKERFSLILESASTNQTSMYLCASSLGNWAQETQYFGPGTRLLVL.

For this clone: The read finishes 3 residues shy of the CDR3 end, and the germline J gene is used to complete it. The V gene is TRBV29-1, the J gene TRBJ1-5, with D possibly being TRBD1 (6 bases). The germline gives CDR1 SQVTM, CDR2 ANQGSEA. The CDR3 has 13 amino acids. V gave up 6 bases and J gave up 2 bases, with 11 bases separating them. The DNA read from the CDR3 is TGCAGCGTCGCGGCAGGGGGCAATCAGCCC. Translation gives CSVAAGGNQP. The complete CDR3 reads CSVAAGGNQPQHF. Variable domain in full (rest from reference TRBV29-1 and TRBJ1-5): SAVISQKPSRDICQRGTSLTIQCQVDSQVTMMFWYRQQPGQSLTLIATANQGSEATYESGFVIDKFPISRPNLTFSTLTVSNMSPEDSSIYLCSVAAGGNQPQHFGDGTRLSIL.

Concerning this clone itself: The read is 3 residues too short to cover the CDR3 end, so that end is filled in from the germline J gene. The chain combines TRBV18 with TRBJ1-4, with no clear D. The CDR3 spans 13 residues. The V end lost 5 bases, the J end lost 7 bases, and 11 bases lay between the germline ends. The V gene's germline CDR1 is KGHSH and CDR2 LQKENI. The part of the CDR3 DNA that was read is TGTGCCAGCTCAGTGGAGGAGGGTGAAAAA. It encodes CASSVEEGEK. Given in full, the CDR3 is CASSVEEGEKLFF.

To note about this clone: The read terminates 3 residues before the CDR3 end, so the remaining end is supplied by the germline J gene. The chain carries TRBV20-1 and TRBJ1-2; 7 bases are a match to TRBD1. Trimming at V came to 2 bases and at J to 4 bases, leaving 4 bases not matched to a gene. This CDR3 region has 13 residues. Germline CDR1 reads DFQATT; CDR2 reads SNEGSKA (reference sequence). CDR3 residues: CSARLWTGYGYTF. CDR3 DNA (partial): TGCAGTGCTAGACTATGGACAGGCTATGGC.

The CDR3 protein is CASSPIQGDYTF. The covered CDR3 bases are TGTGCCAGCAGCCCTATCCAGGGGGAC. J is TRBJ1-2 and V is TRBV7-9; 7 bases fit TRBD1. The read stops 3 residues short of the end of the CDR3; the missing end is completed from the germline J gene. There are 12 residues in the CDR3. Germline values: CDR1 SEHNR, CDR2 FQNEAQ (reference sequence).